This TCR beta chain was retrieved from a study of OX40 agonist ivuxolimab in advanced cancers. For the study in its entirety: Ivuxolimab was a fully human IgG2 agonistic monoclonal antibody targeting the costimulatory receptor OX40 (CD134). Intravenous ivuxolimab was administered to patients every 2 weeks at six dose levels: 0.01, 0.1, 0.3, 1.5, 3 and 10 mg/kg. Of the approximately 50 patients in dose escalation, about 20 had hepatocellular carcinoma, some 15 had melanoma, 9 had renal cell carcinoma and 9 had head and neck cancer. The dose-escalation cohort was about 87% male with a mean age of about 60 years, ranging from roughly 20 to 85. Prior anti-PD-1, anti-PD-L1 or anti-CTLA-4 therapy was permitted, and checkpoint inhibitors had been received by about 44% of dose-escalation patients. Three dose-escalation patients achieved partial responses, one with hepatocellular carcinoma and two with cutaneous melanoma. The point of sequencing TCRbeta in the periphery was to test whether ivuxolimab changed TCR sequence diversity and drove clonal T-cell expansion. The paper describes the monotherapy dose-escalation part (N = 52 patients) of the phase I trial of ivuxolimab. Here is what the overall study found, with its caveats: Which antigens the clonally expanded peripheral T cells were specific for was not determined. Low levels of normalized T-cell clonal expansion were also seen in some nonresponding patients. Partial responders in the 0.1-3.0 mg/kg groups had among the lowest normalized peripheral clonal expansion, especially among CD8+ T cells. At doses of 0.1 to 3.0 mg/kg, clonal expansion of both CD4+ and CD8+ T cells in blood was seen between baseline and week 6. After ivuxolimab, CD8+ T cells had more expanded clones than CD4+ T cells on average.

For sequencing of the TCRbeta CDR3 region, genomic DNA was extracted from the sorted cells. The immunoSEQ Assay was used to sequence the TCRbeta CDR3 regions. As stored in TCRdb, this immuneACCESS dataset retains in-frame rearrangements with V and J assigned. A fraction of the clones does not appear; measured against another copy, unresolved V genes explain less than half of the discrepancy, and the remainder lacks a known reason. Within this sample are approximately 24,000 clones, with 84% of them counted one time only. Roughly 15% of the sample lies in the top ten. According to the germline V gene, CDR1 reads SGDLS and CDR2 reads YYNGEE. The CDR3 starts with the cysteine, ends with the phenylalanine, and has 15 residues. Only the CDR3 DNA is retained, 45 bases long and in frame from the first base. V is reduced by 0 bases and J by 3 bases, leaving a spacing of 12 bases between them. The trial excluded patients who had a history of autoimmune disease or who were on systemic immunosuppression. Peripheral blood for TCR sequencing was collected from all dose cohorts at baseline, on cycle 4 day 1, and on cycle 7 day 1. Samples came from an open-label, multicenter, first-in-human phase I dose-escalation trial of ivuxolimab. Adults with locally advanced or metastatic melanoma, renal cell carcinoma, hepatocellular carcinoma or head and neck squamous cell carcinoma were enrolled in the trial. Before TCR sequencing, CD4+ T cells and CD8+ T cells were sorted from peripheral blood as separate populations.

About this clone itself: What this receptor recognizes is not known. Base quality data are lacking; no much larger clone is found one base away.

The clonotype comes from an adult with an advanced solid tumor such as melanoma, head and neck, liver or kidney cancer. Sequences were derived from CD4+ or CD8+ T cells sorted from blood, sampled in a trial of the OX40 agonist ivuxolimab. The chain links TRBV9 with TRBJ2-5, with the D assignment possibly TRBD1 or TRBD2, given 5 matching bases for each. The bases are TGTGCCAGCAGCGTAGTGGGGACCAAGGAAGAGACCCAGTACTTC. Its protein is CASSVVGTKEETQYF.